What follows are 22 T cell receptor beta chains derived from one specimen sequenced in a study of response to subunit inactivated influenza vaccine. TCRdb re-called the RT-PCR reads through MiXCR, storing one row per CDR3 protein. Of under 550,000 distinct CDR3 sequences in the sample, approximately 7.7% were seen once. Material: PBMCs from blood, obtained about 24 months after vaccination. The receptor set was obtained from a man between 50 and 75 years old who received an inactivated influenza vaccine.

This clonotype was seen many times. The CDR3 loop is CASSLADGTYEQYF. Here the CDR3 DNA reads TGCGCCAGCAGCTTGGCCGACGGTACCTACGAGCAGTACTTC. The V call is TRBV5-1, the J call TRBJ2-7; D unresolved. This CDR3 is 14 amino acids long. The germline CDR1 and CDR2 sequences are SGHRS and YFSETQ. V dropped 0 bases and J dropped 2 bases, with 9 bases sitting between them.

This clonotype was counted many times. This chain links TRBV28 with TRBJ2-2, with D uncertain. The V and J ends lost 2 bases and 3 bases respectively, with 4 bases between them. Per germline, CDR1 MDHEN and CDR2 SYDVKM. The CDR3 is made up of 13 amino acids. The CDR3 bases are TGTGCCAGCAGTTTACCTGACACCGGGGAGCTGTTTTTT. It encodes CASSLPDTGELFF.

The chain links TRBV20-1 to TRBJ1-4; D call uncertain. This CDR3 is 16 amino acids long. Germline-derived CDR1 and CDR2 are DFQATT and SNEGSKA (reference sequence). V was trimmed by 0 bases and J by 6 bases, leaving 17 bases between them. CDR3 sequence (DNA): TGCAGTGCTAGAGATATTGGGGAATTGGGTGATGAAAAACTGTTTTTT. Translation gives CSARDIGELGDEKLFF.

This clonotype has a count of ten or more. The chain couples TRBV6-2 or TRBV6-3 to TRBJ1-2; the match to TRBD1 covers 9 bases. CDR1 and CDR2 (germline): MNHEY, SVGEGT. The CDR3 runs to 14 residues. Unmatched junction bases numbered 5, after V lost 2 bases and J lost 7 bases. This CDR3 is CASSYVGTGPGYTF. CDR3 coding DNA: TGTGCCAGCAGTTACGTCGGGACAGGGCCTGGCTACACCTTC.

This clonotype was found many times. Its ends do not fully match the called genes, so a read error is possible. V is TRBV7-2 and J is TRBJ2-7, with D tentatively TRBD2 (5 bases). The CDR3 has 12 residues. In germline, CDR1 is SGHTA, CDR2 FQGNSA. The DNA for the CDR3 is TGTGCCAGCAGCTTGGACTCCCACGAGCAGTACTTC. Its translation is CASSLDSHEQYF.

The table lists this clonotype with a count of one. The chain employs TRBV21-1 and TRBJ2-3. TRBV21-1 is termed a pseudogene. CDR3 length equals 13 residues. The DNA of the CDR3 is TGTGCCAGCAGCAAATGGTTCGCAGATACGCAGTATTTT. It specifies CASSKWFADTQYF.

This clonotype has at least ten counts. The chain uses TRBV3-1 and TRBJ1-1; 8 nucleotides match TRBD1. This CDR3 spans 15 amino acids. Germline-derived CDR1 and CDR2 are LGHDT and YNNKEL (reference sequence). V dropped 5 bases and J dropped 4; count of bases not matched to a gene: 9. The CDR3 DNA is TGTGCCAGCAGCGTACCCGGGACAGGTAGCACTGAAGCTTTCTTT. This sequence encodes CASSVPGTGSTEAFF.

This clonotype has only a few counts. The chain links TRBV5-6 to TRBJ2-3, with TRBD1 as a possible D gene (8 bases). The CDR3 spans 14 residues. Germline V gives CDR1 SGHDT, CDR2 YYEEEE. The ends were cut back, 0 bases at V and 10 bases at J, with 15 bases in the middle. The CDR3 nucleotides are TGTGCCAGCAGCTTGGACAGGGGGGGGCCTCCGCAGTATTTT. It yields the protein CASSLDRGGPPQYF. Full variable domain (outside the CDR3, taken from reference TRBV5-6 and TRBJ2-3): DAGVTQSPTHLIKTRGQQVTLRCSPKSGHDTVSWYQQALGQGPQFIFQYYEEEERQRGNFPDRFSGHQFPNYSSELNVNALLLGDSALYLCASSLDRGGPPQYFGPGTRLTVL.

The genes are TRBV11-2 and TRBJ2-5, with TRBD1 matching over 7 bases. V was pared by 8 bases and J by 10 bases, with 16 bases of the junction left unmatched. Germline V gene sequence: CDR1 SGHAT, CDR2 FQNNGV. The CDR3 extends over 14 amino acids. The CDR3 DNA reads as TGTGCCAGCGGACGTCCGGGACAGCGAAAGGGCCAGTACTTC. It encodes CASGRPGQRKGQYF.

This clonotype was observed a few times. Here the CDR3 reads CASSFVTGDSETQYF. The CDR3 DNA follows: TGTGCCAGCAGCTTCGTAACGGGAGATTCGGAGACCCAGTACTTC. The V and J genes are TRBV5-6 and TRBJ2-5; weak D call: TRBD2 (6 bases). Trimming removed 2 bases from V and 5 bases from J, with 16 bases in between. The V gene's germline CDR1 is SGHDT and CDR2 YYEEEE. The CDR3 length is 15 residues.

This clonotype has only a few counts. The rearrangement uses TRBV10-3 and TRBJ1-4, with D perhaps matching TRBD1 (5 bases). This CDR3 spans 17 amino acids. V lost 8 bases, J lost 4 bases, and 23 bases lay in between. From germline, CDR1 is ENHRY and CDR2 SYGVKD. CDR3 protein: CAISSLGLAGGNEKLFF. CDR3 DNA sequence: TGTGCCATCTCAAGCTTGGGCCTCGCTGGGGGTAATGAAAAACTGTTTTTT.

The chain links TRBV7-2 to TRBJ2-2; D is undetermined. Germline-derived CDR1 and CDR2 are SGHTA and FQGNSA. CDR3 length: 14 residues. Trimming left V 5 bases short and J 3 bases short, with 10 bases between. Here the CDR3 DNA reads TGTGCCAGCAGCCCAGACCGGTACACCGGGGAGCTGTTTTTT. It specifies CASSPDRYTGELFF. The complete variable domain, with remaining parts taken from reference TRBV7-2 and TRBJ2-2, reads GAGVSQSPSNKVTEKGKDVELRCDPISGHTALYWYRQSLGQGLEFLIYFQGNSAPDKSGLPSDRFSAERTGGSVSTLTIQRTQQEDSAVYLCASSPDRYTGELFFGEGSRLTVL.

As concerns this clonotype: Sequence at one end of the junction differs from germline and may be a read error. The chain is built from TRBV7-8 and TRBJ2-7, with D maybe TRBD1 (6 bases). The germline V gene encodes CDR1 SGHVS and CDR2 FQNEAQ. The CDR3 has 14 amino acids. Here the CDR3 reads CAGSTGTLSYEQYF. The CDR3 DNA follows: TGTGCCGGCAGCACCGGGACACTTTCCTACGAGCAGTACTTC.

The gene calls are TRBV6-1 and TRBJ2-7; 14 nucleotides line up with TRBD2. CDR3 size: 15 residues. Germline V gives CDR1 MNHNS, CDR2 SASEGT. With V trimmed by 6 bases and J by 5 bases, 6 bases remained unmatched. The CDR3 bases are TGTGCCAGCAGACCGGGACTAGCGGGAGCCCACGAGCAGTACTTC. Amino acid sequence: CASRPGLAGAHEQYF.

The chain recombines TRBV11-2 with TRBJ2-1, with TRBD2 matching over 7 bases. The V gene end was trimmed by 1 base and the J gene end by 0 bases; junction bases not matched to a gene: 3. The CDR3 spans 16 residues. CDR1 SGHAT and CDR2 FQNNGV come from the germline V gene. The CDR3 protein is CASSLVLAVSYNEQFF. CDR3 sequence (DNA): TGTGCCAGCAGCTTAGTGCTAGCGGTCTCCTACAATGAGCAGTTCTTC.

The chain joins TRBV12-3 or TRBV12-4 to TRBJ2-4; D is undetermined. Trimming took 5 bases from V and 0 from J, leaving 14 bases between them. There are 16 residues in the CDR3. CDR3 sequence reads: CASSLPIDLAKNIQYF. CDR3 DNA: TGTGCCAGCAGTCTGCCCATCGACCTAGCCAAAAACATTCAGTACTTC.

In this sample, this clonotype turned up many times. The gene calls are TRBV7-2 and TRBJ1-2; 9 bases fit TRBD1. The trim removed 3 bases at V and 5 bases at J, leaving 10 bases unmatched. Germline loops: CDR1 SGHTA, CDR2 FQGNSA. This CDR3 contains 16 residues. The CDR3 nucleotides are TGTGCCAGCAGCTTGGTGACAGGGGGTTACAATTATGGCTACACCTTC. It translates to CASSLVTGGYNYGYTF.

This chain connects TRBV27 to TRBJ2-7; unclear D gene. Trimming cost V 4 bases and J 0 bases, with 25 bases left between them. Looked up from germline, CDR1 is MNHEY and CDR2 is SMNVEV (reference sequence). This CDR3 is built from 19 residues. CDR3: CASSSLPTVLPIPSYEQYF. For the CDR3, the DNA is TGTGCCAGCAGTTCCCTACCGACGGTGTTACCCATACCCTCCTACGAGCAGTACTTC.

Only a few counts were recorded for this clonotype. The rearrangement uses TRBV5-5 and TRBJ1-2; 10 nucleotides align to TRBD1. This CDR3 has 14 residues. V shed 0 bases and J 10 bases; nucleotides not matched to a gene: 6. CDR1 SGHKS and CDR2 YYEKEE come from the germline V gene (reference sequence). CDR3 sequence (DNA): TGTGCCAGCAGCTTGGCCCGGGACAGGGGCGACTACACCTTC. This sequence encodes CASSLARDRGDYTF.

This clonotype has more than one count but fewer than ten. V is TRBV7-6 and J is TRBJ2-5, with D perhaps matching TRBD1 or TRBD2 (6 bases each). Between the trimmed V and J ends, which lost 1 base and 7 bases, there was a span of 16 bases. The CDR3 covers 15 residues. Germline assignment: CDR1 SGHVS and CDR2 FNYEAQ. CDR3 amino acids: CASSLEQGGWVTQYF. For the CDR3, the DNA is TGTGCCAGCAGCTTAGAACAGGGAGGCTGGGTGACCCAGTACTTC.

This clonotype was observed a few times. The chain carries TRBV11-2 and TRBJ2-2; 7 bases match TRBD1. Per germline, CDR1 SGHAT and CDR2 FQNNGV. V lost 7 bases, J lost 8 bases, and 7 bases stayed unmatched. This CDR3 is 13 amino acids long. CDR3 nucleotide sequence: TGTGCCAGCAACAAGGGGGCTGGTGGGGAGCTGTTTTTT. Amino acids: CASNKGAGGELFF. Together with reference TRBV11-2 and TRBJ2-2, the CDR3 gives the full variable domain: EAGVAQSPRYKIIEKRQSVAFWCNPISGHATLYWYQQILGQGPKLLIQFQNNGVVDDSQLPKDRFSAERLKGVDSTLKIQPAKLEDSAVYLCASNKGAGGELFFGEGSRLTVL.

The chain employs TRBV20-1 and TRBJ2-5; 8 nucleotides match TRBD1. The CDR3 has 14 residues. The V segment lost 4 bases and the J segment 5 bases; nucleotides outside the gene matches: 9. Germline-derived CDR1 and CDR2 are DFQATT and SNEGSKA (reference sequence). This CDR3 reads CSAIRTGKGETQYF. CDR3 DNA: TGCAGTGCTATTCGGACAGGGAAAGGGGAGACCCAGTACTTC.